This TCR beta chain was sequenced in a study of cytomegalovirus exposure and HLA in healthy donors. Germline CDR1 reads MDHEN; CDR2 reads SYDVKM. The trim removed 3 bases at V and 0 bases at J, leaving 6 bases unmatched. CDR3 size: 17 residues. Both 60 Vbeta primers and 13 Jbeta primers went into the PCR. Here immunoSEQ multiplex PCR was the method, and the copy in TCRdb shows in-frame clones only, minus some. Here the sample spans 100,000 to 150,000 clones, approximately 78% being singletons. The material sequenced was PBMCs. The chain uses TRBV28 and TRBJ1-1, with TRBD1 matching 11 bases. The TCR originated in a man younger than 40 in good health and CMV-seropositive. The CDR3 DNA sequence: TGTGCCAGCAGTTTCGTGGGACAGGGGGACGTGAACACTGAAGCTTTCTTT. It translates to CASSFVGQGDVNTEAFF.